Each of the 9 T cell receptor beta chains below was sequenced from the same sample in a study of early T cells in non-severe SARS-CoV-2 infection. TCRdb passed the 5' RACE reads through MiXCR, listing each CDR3 protein once. The table has around 57,000 distinct CDR3 sequences, 6% to 7% seen once. Sequenced: whole blood. The receptor source for this set is an adult who was a healthcare worker with PCR-confirmed SARS-CoV-2 infection or an uninfected control (not recorded which).

This clonotype has at least ten counts. V is TRBV7-2 and J is TRBJ2-5; no reliable D call. The CDR3 consists of 12 residues. Germline CDR1 reads SGHTA; CDR2 reads FQGNSA. Between the trimmed V and J ends, which lost 1 base and 1 base, there was a span of 1 base. For the CDR3, the DNA is TGTGCCAGCAGCTTAGGCCAAGAGACCCAGTACTTC. This encodes CASSLGQETQYF.

CDR3 sequence reads: CASSSEYGGPDRLGNTEAFF. The CDR3 DNA follows: TGTGCCAGCAGCTCCGAGTATGGCGGCCCTGACCGATTGGGGAACACTGAAGCTTTCTTT. This chain connects TRBV7-9 to TRBJ1-1; D gene unclear. This CDR3 contains 20 residues. V lost 4 bases, J lost 1 base, and 28 bases lay in between. CDR1 is SEHNR and CDR2 is FQNEAQ in the germline V gene (reference sequence).

This clonotype has only a few counts. This chain uses TRBV7-9 with TRBJ2-3; weak D call: TRBD2 (5 bases). The CDR3 consists of 15 residues. Germline V gives CDR1 SEHNR, CDR2 FQNEAQ (reference sequence). With 5 bases removed from V and 4 bases from J, the gap between germline ends came to 16 bases. This CDR3 reads CASSPPTGKPDTQYF. Written as DNA, the CDR3 is TGTGCCAGCAGCCCCCCGACCGGGAAACCAGATACGCAGTATTTT.

This rearrangement joins TRBV18 to TRBJ2-1; D may correspond to TRBD1 or TRBD2 (6 bases each). Germline loops: CDR1 KGHSH, CDR2 LQKENI. The germline V and J ends were trimmed by 2 bases and 13 bases, with 12 bases remaining between them. The CDR3 has 12 amino acids. The CDR3 DNA reads as TGTGCCAGCTCACCAACGGGGGACACTCAGTTCTTC. Translated: CASSPTGDTQFF. The full variable domain, in which reference TRBV18 and TRBJ2-1 provide the parts outside the CDR3, is NAGVMQNPRHLVRRRGQEARLRCSPMKGHSHVYWYRQLPEEGLKFMVYLQKENIIDESGMPKERFSAEFPKEGPSILRIQQVVRGDSAAYFCASSPTGDTQFFGPGTRLTVL.

The rearrangement joins TRBV5-5 to TRBJ1-6, with TRBD1 identical over 8 bases. The CDR3 is 13 amino acids. In germline, CDR1 is SGHKS, CDR2 YYEKEE (reference sequence). The V and J ends lost 7 bases and 6 bases, in that order; junction bases with no gene match: 3. CDR3 amino acids: CASAQGANSPLHF. The CDR3 DNA is TGTGCCAGCGCCCAGGGGGCTAATTCACCCCTCCACTTT.

As concerns this clonotype: A junction end diverges from the germline sequence, so it may reflect a read error. V is TRBV25-1 and J is TRBJ2-2, with TRBD2 matching over 7 bases. Germline CDR1 reads MGHDK; CDR2 reads SYGVNS. This CDR3 has 16 residues. CDR3 protein: CASSESGVAGTWELFF. CDR3 in DNA: TGTGCCAGCAGTGAATCGGGGGTAGCGGGCACCTGGGAGCTGTTTTTT.

This clonotype was observed many times. The J gene is TRBJ2-3, the V gene TRBV7-3, with 8 bases aligning to TRBD1. The germline gives CDR1 SGHTA, CDR2 FQGTGA. The CDR3 is made up of 15 amino acids. Unmatched junction bases numbered 5, after V lost 5 bases and J lost 1 base. The CDR3 protein is CASSLQTGGTDTQYF. The CDR3 DNA reads as TGTGCCAGCAGCCTCCAGACAGGGGGCACAGATACGCAGTATTTT.

The chain has TRBV20-1 and TRBJ1-1; D not certain. The V end lost 7 bases, the J end lost 3 bases, and 15 bases lay between the germline ends. Germline loops: CDR1 DFQATT, CDR2 SNEGSKA (reference sequence). The CDR3 is 13 residues long. The CDR3 is CSGRDRTDTEAFF. The DNA for the CDR3 is TGCAGTGGAAGAGACCGAACGGACACTGAAGCTTTCTTT.

This clonotype was detected a few times. The chain combines TRBV28 with TRBJ2-7, with D unresolved. The CDR3 sequence is 12 residues long. Germline loops: CDR1 MDHEN, CDR2 SYDVKM. Trimming removed 6 bases from V and 2 bases from J, with 8 bases in between. The CDR3 coding sequence is TGTGCCAGCAGCCTGACAACCTACGAGCAGTACTTC. Its translation: CASSLTTYEQYF. Combining the CDR3 with reference TRBV28 and TRBJ2-7 gives the whole variable domain DVKVTQSSRYLVKRTGEKVFLECVQDMDHENMFWYRQDPGLGLRLIYFSYDVKMKEKGDIPEGYSVSREKKERFSLILESASTNQTSMYLCASSLTTYEQYFGPGTRLTVT.